The 22 T cell receptor beta chains below come from one sample, sequenced in a study of OX40 agonist ivuxolimab in advanced cancers. The repertoire was sequenced with immunoSEQ multiplex PCR; TCRdb's copy has only in-frame clones and lacks some. The sample consists of tens of thousands of clones, 84% of them appearing once. Sample: CD4+ or CD8+ T cells sorted from blood, taken in a trial of the OX40 agonist ivuxolimab. All receptors derive from an adult with an advanced solid tumor such as melanoma, head and neck, liver or kidney cancer.

This chain joins TRBV18 and TRBJ1-5; maybe TRBD1 (5 bases). V lost 3 bases and J 0 bases, leaving 12 bases between the germline ends. Germline-derived CDR1 and CDR2 are KGHSH and LQKENI. The CDR3 consists of 16 residues. CDR3 sequence: CASSPGGGASNQPQHF. The CDR3 DNA is TGTGCCAGCTCACCTGGAGGAGGGGCTAGCAATCAGCCCCAGCATTTT. Full variable domain (missing parts from reference TRBV18 and TRBJ1-5): NAGVMQNPRHLVRRRGQEARLRCSPMKGHSHVYWYRQLPEEGLKFMVYLQKENIIDESGMPKERFSAEFPKEGPSILRIQQVVRGDSAAYFCASSPGGGASNQPQHFGDGTRLSIL.

CDR3 residues: CASSLAGTENEQFF. DNA of the CDR3: TGTGCCAGCAGCTTAGCCGGGACAGAGAATGAGCAGTTCTTC. This chain uses TRBV11-3 with TRBJ2-1; 7 positions match TRBD1. Germline V CDR1 and CDR2: SGHNT, YENEEA. This CDR3 is 14 amino acids long. V gave up 1 base and J gave up 7 bases; unmatched junction bases: 4.

The V and J genes are TRBV5-4 and TRBJ1-3, with D maybe TRBD1 (6 bases). CDR3 length: 15 residues. CDR1 is SGHNT and CDR2 is YYREEE in the germline V gene (reference sequence). The V and J ends lost 0 bases and 2 bases respectively, with 9 bases between them. CDR3 nucleotide sequence: TGTGCCAGCAGCTTGGGGGCAGGGGCTGGAAACACCATATATTTT. Its protein is CASSLGAGAGNTIYF.

The chain links TRBV4-1 to TRBJ1-4; 9 bases are shared with TRBD1. The junction had 13 bases not matched to a gene; V was cut back by 8 bases and J by 9 bases. The CDR3 has 15 residues. The germline gives CDR1 MGHRA, CDR2 YSYEKL. The CDR3 is CASSPSGDREQKLFF. The DNA of the CDR3 is TGCGCCAGCTCCCCGTCGGGGGACAGGGAGCAAAAACTGTTTTTT.

The chain recombines TRBV4-1 with TRBJ1-1; TRBD1 matches 9 bases. The CDR3 consists of 16 residues. Looked up from germline, CDR1 is MGHRA and CDR2 is YSYEKL. V was pared by 4 bases and J by 0 bases, with 6 bases of the junction left unmatched. The CDR3: CASSPGQGQMNTEAFF. The CDR3 DNA sequence: TGCGCCAGCAGCCCCGGACAGGGGCAGATGAACACTGAAGCTTTCTTT.

This clone was observed a handful of times. The chain carries TRBV11-2 and TRBJ2-5; TRBD2 is a possible D gene (6 bases). Germline V gene data show CDR1 as SGHAT and CDR2 as FQNNGV. The V gene lost 5 bases and the J gene lost 2 bases, with 15 bases spanning the gap. The CDR3 length is 15 residues. The CDR3 nucleotides are TGTGCCAGCAGCCCCCACGGCGGGGCTCAAGAGACCCAGTACTTC. As protein: CASSPHGGAQETQYF.

V usage is TRBV6-6 and J usage is TRBJ2-7, with 7 bases lining up with TRBD2. The CDR3 is made up of 16 amino acids. Germline CDR1 and CDR2: MNHNY and SVGAGI (reference sequence). Trimming cost V 6 bases and J 4 bases; bases outside gene matches: 15. The CDR3 loop reads CASSLSSGGGGYEQYF. The DNA of the CDR3 is TGTGCCAGCAGCCTTTCTTCTGGGGGGGGAGGATACGAGCAGTACTTC.

The gene calls are TRBV7-8 and TRBJ1-1, with a tentative D call TRBD1 (5 bases). Looked up from germline, CDR1 is SGHVS and CDR2 is FQNEAQ. V was trimmed by 6 bases and J by 5 bases, leaving 19 bases between them. The length of the CDR3 is 15 residues. CDR3 protein: CASSRNLGGGTEAFF. For the CDR3, the DNA is TGTGCCAGCAGTCGAAACCTTGGGGGGGGAACTGAAGCTTTCTTT.

This clone has more than one count but fewer than ten. V is TRBV7-9 and J is TRBJ2-1; weak D call: TRBD2 (5 bases). Trimming removed 4 bases from V and 4 bases from J, with 11 bases in between. Germline CDR1 is SEHNR and CDR2 is FQNEAQ (reference sequence). CDR3 length: 14 amino acids. CDR3 protein: CASSSATGYNEQFF. The CDR3 region has the DNA TGTGCCAGCAGCTCGGCGACGGGATACAATGAGCAGTTCTTC.

The chain joins TRBV11-3 to TRBJ1-2; 7 positions agree with TRBD1. The CDR3 sequence is 16 residues long. V dropped 3 bases and J dropped 0; count of bases not matched to a gene: 7. Germline CDR1 reads SGHNT; CDR2 reads YENEEA. CDR3 loop: CASSFLTGNSNYGYTF. CDR3 nucleotide sequence: TGTGCCAGCAGCTTCCTGACAGGGAACTCTAACTATGGCTACACCTTC. Full variable domain (outside the CDR3, taken from reference TRBV11-3 and TRBJ1-2): EAGVVQSPRYKIIEKKQPVAFWCNPISGHNTLYWYLQNLGQGPELLIRYENEEAVDDSQLPKDRFSAERLKGVDSTLKIQPAELGDSAVYLCASSFLTGNSNYGYTFGSGTRLTVV.

This clone was picked up a small number of times. The chain has TRBV19 and TRBJ1-1; TRBD1 matches 7 bases. In germline, CDR1 is LNHDA, CDR2 SQIVND (reference sequence). V lost 3 bases to trimming and J lost 8 bases; unmatched junction nucleotides: 3. The CDR3 is made up of 12 amino acids. DNA of the CDR3: TGTGCCAGTAGTATCAGAGGGGGCGAAGCTTTCTTT. Protein: CASSIRGGEAFF. Supplemented by reference TRBV19 and TRBJ1-1, the full variable domain reads DGGITQSPKYLFRKEGQNVTLSCEQNLNHDAMYWYRQDPGQGLRLIYYSQIVNDFQKGDIAEGYSVSREKKESFPLTVTSAQKNPTAFYLCASSIRGGEAFFGQGTRLTVV.

The chain's CDR3 is CEVGTHRRDTQYF. DNA of the CDR3: TGTGAGGTCGGGACTCACCGCCGGGATACGCAGTATTTT. The chain employs TRBV28 and TRBJ2-3, with a possible D match to TRBD2 (6 bases). The germline gives CDR1 MDHEN, CDR2 SYDVKM. The CDR3 consists of 13 residues.

This clone showed up just a few times. This chain connects TRBV6-5 to TRBJ1-6; D gene unclear. V was pared by 6 bases and J by 7 bases, with 13 bases between. There are 14 residues in the CDR3. Germline assignment: CDR1 MNHEY and CDR2 SVGAGI. CDR3: CASSHRLENSPLHF. CDR3 DNA sequence: TGTGCCAGCAGCCACAGACTCGAAAATTCACCCCTCCACTTT.

The genes are TRBV18 and TRBJ2-7; D is ambiguous. The CDR3 has 15 amino acids. The germline V gene has CDR1 KGHSH and CDR2 LQKENI. The germline V and J ends were trimmed by 0 bases and 2 bases, with 11 bases remaining between them. Here the CDR3 DNA reads TGTGCCAGCTCACCACCGAGTCAGGCGACCTACGAGCAGTACTTC. Translated, it gives CASSPPSQATYEQYF.

The J gene is TRBJ2-4, the V gene TRBV28; TRBD1 matches 9 bases. CDR1 MDHEN and CDR2 SYDVKM come from the germline V gene. The ends lost 5 bases at V and 7 bases at J; junction bases unmatched: 9. The CDR3 runs to 15 residues. The CDR3 bases are TGTGCCAGCAGTCCACCCGGGACAGGGAGGAACATTCAGTACTTC. The encoded protein is CASSPPGTGRNIQYF.

CDR3 DNA: TGTGCCTGGAGTCTACTAGCGGGAGGGCCCTACAATGAGCAGTTCTTC. Its protein is CAWSLLAGGPYNEQFF. The chain couples TRBV30 to TRBJ2-1, with 13 nucleotides matching TRBD2. The CDR3 is 16 amino acids. Germline trimming cut 2 bases from V and 2 bases from J; bases unmatched to any gene: 3. Per germline, CDR1 GTSNPN and CDR2 SVGIG (reference sequence). The whole variable domain, filled in from reference TRBV30 and TRBJ2-1, reads SQTIHQWPATLVQPVGSPLSLECTVEGTSNPNLYWYRQAAGRGLQLLFYSVGIGQISSEVPQNLSASRPQDRQFILSSKKLLLSDSGFYLCAWSLLAGGPYNEQFFGPGTRLTVL.

V is TRBV23-1 and J is TRBJ1-4; no clear D gene. TRBV23-1 is an ORF; its function is uncertain. The CDR3 runs to 17 residues. With 0 bases removed from V and 0 bases from J, the gap between germline ends came to 11 bases. CDR3 region: CASSQSGRRTTNEKLFF. CDR3 DNA: TGCGCCAGCAGTCAATCGGGTCGCAGGACAACTAATGAAAAACTGTTTTTT.

This chain connects TRBV28 to TRBJ2-7; no firm D call. Germline V gene sequence: CDR1 MDHEN, CDR2 SYDVKM. CDR3 length equals 13 residues. Trimming shortened V by 10 bases and J by 1 base, and 14 bases separated the two germline ends. The CDR3 DNA is TGTGCCACCACGACTGGCCCATCCTACGAGCAGTACTTC. Protein sequence: CATTTGPSYEQYF.

The table lists this clone with a few counts. In DNA form, the CDR3 reads TGCGCCAGCAGCCCTGACCTCGGACAGGGTTATCAGCCCCAGCATTTT. Its translation is CASSPDLGQGYQPQHF. This chain uses TRBV5-1 with TRBJ1-5; 8 bases align to TRBD1. V lost 4 bases and J lost 5; bases outside the gene matches: 11. The CDR3 totals 16 residues. The V gene's germline CDR1 is SGHRS and CDR2 YFSETQ. Full variable domain (outside the CDR3, taken from reference TRBV5-1 and TRBJ1-5): KAGVTQTPRYLIKTRGQQVTLSCSPISGHRSVSWYQQTPGQGLQFLFEYFSETQRNKGNFPGRFSGRQFSNSRSEMNVSTLELGDSALYLCASSPDLGQGYQPQHFGDGTRLSIL.

The chain couples TRBV6-5 to TRBJ1-1, with D possibly being TRBD1 (6 bases). Trimming left V 4 bases short and J 10 bases short, with 16 bases between. The length of the CDR3 is 13 residues. Germline CDR1 reads MNHEY; CDR2 reads SVGAGI. The CDR3 region has the DNA TGTGCCAGCAGTTTCGGGCTAGAGGGGGTAGCTTTCTTT. This sequence encodes CASSFGLEGVAFF.

In this sample, this clone turned up once. The CDR3 nucleotides read TGTGCCAGCAGTTACATGGGGGGACAGAACAAACAGCCCCAGCATTTT. Amino acid sequence: CASSYMGGQNKQPQHF. V is TRBV2 and J is TRBJ1-5; TRBD1 matches at 7 bases. This CDR3 has 16 amino acids. V lost 5 bases, J lost 7 bases, and 14 bases stayed unmatched. The V gene's germline CDR1 is SNHLY and CDR2 FYNNEI. The variable domain in full, with the rest retrieved from reference TRBV2 and TRBJ1-5, is EPEVTQTPSHQVTQMGQEVILRCVPISNHLYFYWYRQILGQKVEFLVSFYNNEISEKSEIFDDQFSVERPDGSNFTLKIRSTKLEDSAMYFCASSYMGGQNKQPQHFGDGTRLSIL.

The rearrangement joins TRBV28 to TRBJ2-5, with unresolved D. The V and J ends lost 5 bases and 5 bases respectively, with 9 bases between them. This CDR3 contains 12 residues. Looked up from germline, CDR1 is MDHEN and CDR2 is SYDVKM. CDR3 in DNA: TGTGCCAGCAGTAAGCATAGGGAGACCCAGTACTTC. Translated, it gives CASSKHRETQYF. The whole variable domain, remainder taken from reference TRBV28 and TRBJ2-5, is DVKVTQSSRYLVKRTGEKVFLECVQDMDHENMFWYRQDPGLGLRLIYFSYDVKMKEKGDIPEGYSVSREKKERFSLILESASTNQTSMYLCASSKHRETQYFGPGTRLLVL.